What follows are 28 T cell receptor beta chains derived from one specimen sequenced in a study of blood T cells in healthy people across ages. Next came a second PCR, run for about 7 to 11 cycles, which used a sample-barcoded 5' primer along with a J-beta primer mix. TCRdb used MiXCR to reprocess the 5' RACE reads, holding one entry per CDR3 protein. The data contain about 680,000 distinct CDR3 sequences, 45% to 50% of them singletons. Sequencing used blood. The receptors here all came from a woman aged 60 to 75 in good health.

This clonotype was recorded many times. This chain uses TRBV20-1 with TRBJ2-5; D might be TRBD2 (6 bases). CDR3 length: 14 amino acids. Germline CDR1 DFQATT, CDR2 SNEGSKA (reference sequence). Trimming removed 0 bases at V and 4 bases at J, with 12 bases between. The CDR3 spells CSARDLRGGETQYF. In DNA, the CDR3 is TGCAGTGCTAGAGATCTGAGGGGAGGAGAGACCCAGTACTTC.

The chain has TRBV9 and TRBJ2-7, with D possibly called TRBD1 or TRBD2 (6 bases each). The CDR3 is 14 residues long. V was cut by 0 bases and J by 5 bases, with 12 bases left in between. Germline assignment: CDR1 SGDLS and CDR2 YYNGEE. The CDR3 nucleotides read TGTGCCAGCAGCGTAGCTTCGGGGGCCGACGAGCAGTACTTC. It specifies CASSVASGADEQYF.

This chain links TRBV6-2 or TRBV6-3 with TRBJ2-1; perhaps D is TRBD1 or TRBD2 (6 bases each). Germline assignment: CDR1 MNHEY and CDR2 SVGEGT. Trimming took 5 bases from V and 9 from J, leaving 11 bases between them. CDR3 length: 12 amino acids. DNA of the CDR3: TGTGCCAGCAGTGCACAGGGAGGTGAGCAGTTCTTC. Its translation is CASSAQGGEQFF.

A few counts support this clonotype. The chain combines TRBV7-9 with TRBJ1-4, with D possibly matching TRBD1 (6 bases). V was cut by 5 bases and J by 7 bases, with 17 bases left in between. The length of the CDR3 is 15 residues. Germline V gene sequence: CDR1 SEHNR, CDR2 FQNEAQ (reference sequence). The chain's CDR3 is CASSPGTPLSEKLFF. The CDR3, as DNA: TGTGCCAGCAGCCCGGGGACACCTCTTAGTGAAAAACTGTTTTTT.

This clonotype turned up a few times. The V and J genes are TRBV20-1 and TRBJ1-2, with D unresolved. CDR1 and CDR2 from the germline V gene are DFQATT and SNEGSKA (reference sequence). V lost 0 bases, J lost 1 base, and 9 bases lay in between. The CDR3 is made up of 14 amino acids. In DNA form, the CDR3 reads TGCAGTGCTAGAGATTCTCCAGTTAACTATGGCTACACCTTC. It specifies CSARDSPVNYGYTF.

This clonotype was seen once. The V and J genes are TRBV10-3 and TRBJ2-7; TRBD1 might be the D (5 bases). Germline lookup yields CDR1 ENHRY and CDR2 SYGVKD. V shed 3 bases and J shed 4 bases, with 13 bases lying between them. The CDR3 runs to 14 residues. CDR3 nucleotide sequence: TGTGCCATCAGTGACCAATCGACAGTTTACGAGCAGTACTTC. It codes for CAISDQSTVYEQYF.

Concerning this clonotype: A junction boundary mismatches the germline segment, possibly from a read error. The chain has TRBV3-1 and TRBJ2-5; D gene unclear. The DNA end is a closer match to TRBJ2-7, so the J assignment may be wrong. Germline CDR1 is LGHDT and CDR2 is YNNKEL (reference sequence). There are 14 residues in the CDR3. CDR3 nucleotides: TGTGCCACCAGCCCAAGTGGGTTCGCCTACGAGCAGTACTTC. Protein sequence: CATSPSGFAYEQYF.

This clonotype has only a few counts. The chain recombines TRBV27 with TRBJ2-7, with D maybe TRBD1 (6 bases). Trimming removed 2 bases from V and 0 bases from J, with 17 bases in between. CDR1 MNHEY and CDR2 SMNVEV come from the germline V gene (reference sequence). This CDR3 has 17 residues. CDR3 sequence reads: CASSLKTQGTTSYEQYF. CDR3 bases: TGTGCCAGCAGTTTAAAGACCCAGGGGACCACCTCCTACGAGCAGTACTTC.

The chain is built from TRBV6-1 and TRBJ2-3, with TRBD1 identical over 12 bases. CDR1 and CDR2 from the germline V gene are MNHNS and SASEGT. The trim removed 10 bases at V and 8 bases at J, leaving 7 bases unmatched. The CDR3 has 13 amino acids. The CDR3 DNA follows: TGTGCCACCACGGGACAGGGGGCGGCTACGCAGTATTTT. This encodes CATTGQGAATQYF.

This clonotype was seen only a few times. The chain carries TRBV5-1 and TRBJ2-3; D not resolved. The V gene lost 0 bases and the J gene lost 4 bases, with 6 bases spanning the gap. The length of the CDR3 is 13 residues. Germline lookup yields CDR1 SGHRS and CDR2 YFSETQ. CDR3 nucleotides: TGCGCCAGCAGCTTGGACAGCTCAGATACGCAGTATTTT. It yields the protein CASSLDSSDTQYF.

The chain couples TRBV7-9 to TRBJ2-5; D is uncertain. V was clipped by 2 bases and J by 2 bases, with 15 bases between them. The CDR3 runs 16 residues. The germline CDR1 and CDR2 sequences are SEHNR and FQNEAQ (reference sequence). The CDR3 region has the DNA TGTGCCAGCAGCTTAAACGACCTAATGGAGCAAGAGACCCAGTACTTC. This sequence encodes CASSLNDLMEQETQYF.

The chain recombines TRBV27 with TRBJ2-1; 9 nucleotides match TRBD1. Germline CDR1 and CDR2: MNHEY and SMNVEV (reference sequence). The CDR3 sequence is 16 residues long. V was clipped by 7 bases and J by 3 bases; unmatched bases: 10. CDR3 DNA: TGTGCCAGCAACGAAGCAGGGACAGGGTACTACAATGAGCAGTTCTTC. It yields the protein CASNEAGTGYYNEQFF.

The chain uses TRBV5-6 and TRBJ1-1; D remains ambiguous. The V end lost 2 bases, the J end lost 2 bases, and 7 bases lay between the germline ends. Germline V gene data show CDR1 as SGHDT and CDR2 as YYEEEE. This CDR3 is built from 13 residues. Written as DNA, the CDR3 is TGTGCCAGCAGCTTACTGCTTAACACTGAAGCTTTCTTT. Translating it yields CASSLLLNTEAFF.

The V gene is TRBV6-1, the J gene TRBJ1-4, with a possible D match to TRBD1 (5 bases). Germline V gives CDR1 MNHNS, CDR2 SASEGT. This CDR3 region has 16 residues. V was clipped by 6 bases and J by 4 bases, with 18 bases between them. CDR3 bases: TGTGCCAGCAGGGCCCCGGGACGGGCCTTTAATGAAAAACTGTTTTTT. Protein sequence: CASRAPGRAFNEKLFF.

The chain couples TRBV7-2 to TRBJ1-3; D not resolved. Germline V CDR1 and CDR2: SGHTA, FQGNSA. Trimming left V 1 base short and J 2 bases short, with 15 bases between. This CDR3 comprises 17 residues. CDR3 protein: CASSLGRLGGTGNTIYF. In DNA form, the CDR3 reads TGTGCCAGCAGCTTAGGAAGATTAGGAGGGACTGGAAACACCATATATTTT.

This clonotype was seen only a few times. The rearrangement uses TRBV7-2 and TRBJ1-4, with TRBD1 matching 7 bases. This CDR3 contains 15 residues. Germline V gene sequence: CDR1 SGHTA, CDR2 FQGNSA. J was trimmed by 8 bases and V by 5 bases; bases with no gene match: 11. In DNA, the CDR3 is TGTGCCAGCAGCCAACGGGGGGACAGCCGCGAAAAACTGTTTTTT. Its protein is CASSQRGDSREKLFF.

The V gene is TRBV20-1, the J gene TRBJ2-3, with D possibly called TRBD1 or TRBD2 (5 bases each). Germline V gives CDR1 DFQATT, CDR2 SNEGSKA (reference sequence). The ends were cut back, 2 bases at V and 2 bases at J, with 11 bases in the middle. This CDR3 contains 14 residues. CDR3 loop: CSARPGTFTDTQYF. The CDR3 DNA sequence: TGCAGTGCTAGACCCGGGACGTTCACAGATACGCAGTATTTT.

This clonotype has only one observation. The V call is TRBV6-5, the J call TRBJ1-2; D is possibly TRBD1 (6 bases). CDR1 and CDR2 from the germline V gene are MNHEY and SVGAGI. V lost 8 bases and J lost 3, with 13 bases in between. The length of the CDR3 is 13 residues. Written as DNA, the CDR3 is TGTGCCAGCCGAAGGGGGGCCGACTATGGCTACACCTTC. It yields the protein CASRRGADYGYTF.

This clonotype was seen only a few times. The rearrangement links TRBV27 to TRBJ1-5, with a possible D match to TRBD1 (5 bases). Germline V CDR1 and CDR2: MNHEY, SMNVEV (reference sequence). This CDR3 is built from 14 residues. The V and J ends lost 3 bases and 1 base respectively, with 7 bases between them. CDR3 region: CASSFRGSNQPQHF. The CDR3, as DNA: TGTGCCAGCAGTTTTCGGGGGAGCAATCAGCCCCAGCATTTT.

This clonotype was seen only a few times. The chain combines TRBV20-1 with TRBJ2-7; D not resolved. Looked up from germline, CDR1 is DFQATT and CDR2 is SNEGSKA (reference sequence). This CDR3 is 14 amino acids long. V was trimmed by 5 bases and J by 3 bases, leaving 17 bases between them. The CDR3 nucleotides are TGCAGTGCTCCTCCCCCGGACGGCCACTACGAGCAGTACTTC. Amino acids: CSAPPPDGHYEQYF.

CDR3 in amino acids: CASSPKGVETQYF. For the CDR3, the DNA is TGTGCCAGCAGCCCCAAAGGGGTAGAGACCCAGTACTTC. The rearrangement joins TRBV7-3 to TRBJ2-7; D possibly corresponds to TRBD1 (5 bases). Judging by the DNA end, TRBJ2-5 fits better; the J call may be wrong. CDR1 and CDR2 (germline): SGHTA, FQGTGA. This CDR3 contains 13 residues.

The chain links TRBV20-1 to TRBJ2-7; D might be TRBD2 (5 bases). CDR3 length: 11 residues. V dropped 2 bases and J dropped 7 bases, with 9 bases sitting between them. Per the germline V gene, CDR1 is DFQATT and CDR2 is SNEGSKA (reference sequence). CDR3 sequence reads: CSARLADEQYF. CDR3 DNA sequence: TGCAGTGCTAGACTAGCCGATGAGCAGTACTTC.

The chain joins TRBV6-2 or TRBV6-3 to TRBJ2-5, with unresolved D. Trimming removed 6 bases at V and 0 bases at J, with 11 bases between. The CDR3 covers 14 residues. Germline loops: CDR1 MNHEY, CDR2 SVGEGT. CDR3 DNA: TGTGCCAGCAGGCAGACGGTGTACCAAGAGACCCAGTACTTC. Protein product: CASRQTVYQETQYF.

The CDR3 coding sequence is TGTGCCTGGAGCGGAACAGCTTACGAGCAGTACTTC. Amino acid sequence: CAWSGTAYEQYF. The chain recombines TRBV30 with TRBJ2-5; D is unclear. The J call may not be correct, given that the DNA end is closer to TRBJ2-7. Germline V gives CDR1 GTSNPN, CDR2 SVGIG (reference sequence). This CDR3 is 12 amino acids long.

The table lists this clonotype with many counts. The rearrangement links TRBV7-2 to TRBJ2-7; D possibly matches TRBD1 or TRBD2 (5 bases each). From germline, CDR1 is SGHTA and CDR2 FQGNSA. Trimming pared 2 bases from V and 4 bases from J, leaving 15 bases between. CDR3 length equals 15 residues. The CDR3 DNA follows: TGTGCCAGCAGCTTACGAGGGGAGAAAGCGTACGAGCAGTACTTC. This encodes CASSLRGEKAYEQYF.

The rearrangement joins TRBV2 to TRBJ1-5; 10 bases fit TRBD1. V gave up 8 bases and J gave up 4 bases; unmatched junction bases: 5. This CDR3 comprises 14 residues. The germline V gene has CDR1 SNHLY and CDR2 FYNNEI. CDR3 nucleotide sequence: TGTGCCAGCGGAGGGACAGGGGAGAATCAGCCCCAGCATTTT. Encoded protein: CASGGTGENQPQHF.

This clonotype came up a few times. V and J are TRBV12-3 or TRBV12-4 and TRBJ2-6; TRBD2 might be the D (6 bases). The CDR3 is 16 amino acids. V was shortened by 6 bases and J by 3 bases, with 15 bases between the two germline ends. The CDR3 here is CASSQWGVDGANVLTF. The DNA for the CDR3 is TGTGCCAGCAGCCAATGGGGGGTTGATGGGGCCAACGTCCTGACTTTC.

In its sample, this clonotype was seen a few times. The CDR3 sequence: CSARSGTGFNEQFF. For the CDR3, the DNA is TGCAGTGCTAGGTCCGGGACAGGGTTCAATGAGCAGTTCTTC. This chain uses TRBV20-1 with TRBJ2-1; 9 nucleotides agree with TRBD1. The junction had 6 bases not matched to a gene; V was cut back by 3 bases and J by 6 bases. Germline V CDR1 and CDR2: DFQATT, SNEGSKA (reference sequence). CDR3 length equals 14 residues.